This T cell receptor beta chain was sequenced in a study of blood T cells in healthy people across ages (dated by TCRdb to between 2014 and 2016). Context from the whole study: In model experiments, roughly one uniquely barcoded TCR beta cDNA molecule per two T cells was captured by template switching. To track age-related changes in TCR beta repertoire diversity, the study relied on deep sequencing normalized with unique cDNA molecular identifiers. The donors were split into four age groups: young (average about 15 years), middle-aged (39), aged (more than 55) and long-lived (roughly 80). To avoid experimental bias, donors of different ages were distributed randomly across sequencing lanes. Two additional independent replicas of 1 million unique cDNA reads from the same blood draw were analyzed for two donors (one aged 18 to 30 and one aged 80 or older).

This clonotype has just a few counts. It has no known antigen specificity. No much larger clone exists at a distance of one base, and base qualities are not known. The donors were 40 or so Caucasian individuals from Russia, aged roughly 6 to 90 years, who were systemically healthy. Roughly 9 milliliters of peripheral blood were drawn from each donor into EDTA-treated Vacutainer tubes. Ficoll-Paque density-gradient centrifugation was used to isolate PBMCs, with at least 7 million per sample. Total RNA was extracted from PBMCs with Trizol reagent, with at least 6 micrograms obtained per sample. The percentages of naive CD45RAhigh/CD27high T cells were determined by flow cytometry on a PBMC aliquot from every donor. The CDR3 contains 17 residues, cysteine and phenylalanine counted. The entry retains the CDR3 DNA only, 51 bases that are in frame from base 1. CDR1 DFQATT and CDR2 SNEGSKA were looked up in the germline V gene (reference sequence). V is pruned by 1 base and J by 6 bases, leaving 12 bases of the junction without a gene match.

On the study overall, not on this receptor specifically: Estimates of total diversity based on one million sequenced T cells were considered lower bounds and underestimates. Because donor CMV infection status was unknown, age-related changes in expanded clonotypes were potentially confounded. As age increased, observed TCR beta diversity per million T cells dropped in a roughly linear way, and a significant reduction was already evident by age about 40. Compared with the aged group, the long-lived group had more naive CD4+ T cells, fewer expanded clones and increased TCR diversity, suggesting age selection. Since profiling was done on bulk unsorted PBMCs, naive and antigen-experienced compartments could not be conclusively compared. There was a strong correlation between observed TCR beta diversity and the percentage of naive T cells measured by flow cytometry.

The library was prepared using 5' RACE. The sequencing machine was an Illumina HiSeq 2500. A second roughly 6 to 11 cycle PCR used a sample-barcoded 5' primer and a J-beta primer mix. Each TCR beta cDNA molecule received a unique molecular identifier from a template-switch 5' adaptor carrying 12 random nucleotides. Each sample yielded at least 3 million CDR3-containing paired-end reads. The Mint cDNA synthesis kit, primed by a TRBC-specific oligonucleotide, was used to synthesize first-strand cDNA from all RNA. Following uracil-DNA glycosylase treatment, a first 18-cycle PCR with universal primers M1SS and BC2_uni_R was performed on all cDNA. The paper's processing steps were these. For normalization, 1 million high-quality reads were randomly selected from each sample, with every read carrying a distinct molecular identifier. Reads with shared molecular identifiers were discarded instead of being binned into consensus sequences. MiTCR, with a Q25 quality threshold and the strictest error-elimination algorithm, was used for CDR3 identification, clonotype clustering and error correction. A nonparametric unseen species model with Euler transformation was used to estimate a lower bound on total TCR beta diversity. TCRdb's own reprocessing of the public reads used fastp at Q25 and MiXCR and kept productive beta chains. Every distinct CDR3 protein forms one entry, paired with its most common genes and DNA. The V and J calls reflect TCRdb's pipeline rather than the authors' work. The table for this sample lists 1,500,000 or so distinct CDR3 sequences; approximately 43% of them were counted only once. About 4% of the sample lies in the top ten.

Specimen: blood. The sequence came from a woman aged 18-30 years in good health. The chain is assembled from TRBV20-1 and TRBJ2-1, and TRBD1 aligns with 10 junction nucleotides. The CDR3 protein: CSARVSKTGGLSNEQFF. The DNA sequence is TGCAGTGCTAGAGTCAGTAAGACAGGGGGCCTTAGCAATGAGCAGTTCTTC.